The present T cell receptor beta chain was sequenced within a study of T cells in Graves' hyperthyroidism and ophthalmopathy (dated 2019 in TCRdb). With respect to the entire study: Peripheral blood samples were taken at initial diagnosis, before any treatment was given. To identify distinguishing TCR V-J signatures, a discovery cohort of around 98 patients was used, comprising under 45 with Graves' ophthalmopathy and around 60 with stable Graves' hyperthyroidism. Prospective prediction of ophthalmopathy was tested in an independent validation cohort consisting of under 20 hyperthyroidism patients and approximately 16 patients who later progressed to ophthalmopathy. The 75 to 100 discovery patients were randomly divided into training and test sets at a 7:3 ratio. In several Graves' hyperthyroidism patients, the study also compared T-cell repertoires from thyroid tissue with T-cell repertoires from blood. Following sampling, methimazole starting at 30 mg daily was given to hyperthyroidism patients, and high-dose intravenous methylprednisolone was given to ophthalmopathy patients. The paper describes TCR Vbeta CDR3 sequencing of more than 120 peripheral blood samples, made up of some 40 ophthalmopathy patients, around 73 hyperthyroidism patients and roughly 17 progressor patients. Summary of the overall study and its limitations: Most expanded thyroid clonotypes (frequency above 0.001) were also found in blood, which suggests that blood repertoires may mirror thyroid immune responses. A 13 V-J signature model separated ophthalmopathy from stable hyperthyroidism, with 87.88% sensitivity and roughly 82% specificity in cross-validation and 80%/75% in testing. In validation, progression to ophthalmopathy was predicted by the model with roughly 71% sensitivity and 72% to 85% specificity, a median of approximately 7.1 months before onset. Sample size was not statistically predetermined, and blinding of investigators to group allocation was not performed.

With respect to this clonotype: The clone's antigen remains unknown. No clone much larger than this one lies a single base away; base qualities are absent.

The TCR beta CDR3 regions were amplified from the RNA transcripts. The TCR CDR3 was subjected to a first round of RT-PCR using the HTBI primer set and the Qiagen OneStep RT-PCR kit. A second multiplex PCR round built the libraries, followed by size selection and purification. The libraries were sequenced on an Illumina HiSeq2000 using paired-end 100 bp reads. Under the source paper's analysis protocol: Raw data were processed with SOAPnuke, discarding reads with adapters, uncalled bases, mean Phred below 15, or no exact constant-primer or identifier match. High-quality paired reads were merged using COPE v1.2.5, and each unique nucleotide sequence was defined as a clonotype. MiTCR v1.1 was used to align clonotypes to the IMGT TRBV, TRBD and TRBJ reference segments. Only V-J combinations with frequency above 0.0001, covering roughly 99% of repertoires, were analysed. The TCS score was defined as F50 (clonal expansion) divided by E x V (chaos), with BLOSUM62-based TCRdist calculated between CDR3 peptides within each V-J. Welch's t-statistics and random forest reduced around 550 V-J features to under 15, which were used in a naive Bayes classifier (R e1071). TCRdb's own reprocessing of the public reads used fastp at Q25 and MiXCR and kept productive beta chains. All rows with the same CDR3 protein become a single entry with the most common DNA and genes. These V and J calls derive from TCRdb rather than the authors' analysis. The sample table lists roughly 700,000 distinct CDR3 sequences, roughly 15% of them with a count of one. The ten largest clones capture about 10% of the sample.

A patient counted as having stable Graves' hyperthyroidism if no progression to ophthalmopathy occurred over 18 months of follow-up. Hyperthyroidism patients were newly diagnosed, with disease duration under 2 months, and aged 18 to 65 years. Patients with uncontrolled infections, other autoimmune diseases, pregnancy or lactation were excluded. Clinical symptoms, serum thyroxine and TRAb, thyroid ultrasound, and orbital computed tomography formed the basis for the diagnoses. PBMCs were separated from over 9 ml of fresh peripheral blood using Ficoll-Paque density gradient centrifugation. Total RNA was extracted with Trizol reagent, and quality was checked on an Agilent 2100 Bioanalyzer. The germline V gene specifies MGHRA as CDR1 and YSYEKL as CDR2. The CDR3 covers 17 residues, taking in both the cysteine and the phenylalanine. Only the CDR3 DNA is retained, 51 bases long and in frame from the first base. At the junction V is shortened by 6 bases and J by 9 bases; bases outside the gene matches: 20.

The chain links TRBV4-1 with TRBJ2-4, and TRBD1 aligns with 7 junction nucleotides. Specimen: blood. The clonotype comes from a woman aged 18-29 years with Graves' hyperthyroidism. The CDR3 protein sequence reads: CASSRNKAAKTGSIQYF. The nucleotides read TGCGCCAGCAGTCGTAATAAAGCAGCCAAGACAGGGAGCATTCAGTACTTC.